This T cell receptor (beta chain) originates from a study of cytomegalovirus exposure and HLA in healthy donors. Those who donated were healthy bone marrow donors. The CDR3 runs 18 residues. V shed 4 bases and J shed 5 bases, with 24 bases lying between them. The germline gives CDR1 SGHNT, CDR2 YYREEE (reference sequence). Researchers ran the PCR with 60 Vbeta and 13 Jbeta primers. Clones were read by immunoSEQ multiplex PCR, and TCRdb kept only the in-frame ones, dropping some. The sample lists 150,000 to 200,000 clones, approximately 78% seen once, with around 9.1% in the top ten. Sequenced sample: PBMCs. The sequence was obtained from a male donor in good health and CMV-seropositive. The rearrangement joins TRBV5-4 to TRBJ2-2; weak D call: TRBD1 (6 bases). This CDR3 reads CASSLPGAGALRTGELFF. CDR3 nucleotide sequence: TGTGCCAGCAGCCTGCCTGGTGCAGGGGCTTTGAGGACCGGGGAGCTGTTTTTT.